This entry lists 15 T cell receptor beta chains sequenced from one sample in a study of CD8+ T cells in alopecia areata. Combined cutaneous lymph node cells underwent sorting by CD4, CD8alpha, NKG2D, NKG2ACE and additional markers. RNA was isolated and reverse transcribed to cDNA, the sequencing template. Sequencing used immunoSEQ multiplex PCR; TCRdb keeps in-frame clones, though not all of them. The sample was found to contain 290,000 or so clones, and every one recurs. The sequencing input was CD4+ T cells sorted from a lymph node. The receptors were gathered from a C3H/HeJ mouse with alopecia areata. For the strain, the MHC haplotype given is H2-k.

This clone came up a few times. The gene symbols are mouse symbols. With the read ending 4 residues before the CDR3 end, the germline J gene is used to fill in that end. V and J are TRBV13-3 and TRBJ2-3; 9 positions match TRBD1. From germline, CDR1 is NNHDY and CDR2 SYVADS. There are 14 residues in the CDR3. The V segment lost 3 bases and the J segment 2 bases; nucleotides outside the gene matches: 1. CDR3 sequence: CASSGDRAAETLYF. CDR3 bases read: TGTGCCAGCAGTGGGGACAGGGCTGCAGAA.

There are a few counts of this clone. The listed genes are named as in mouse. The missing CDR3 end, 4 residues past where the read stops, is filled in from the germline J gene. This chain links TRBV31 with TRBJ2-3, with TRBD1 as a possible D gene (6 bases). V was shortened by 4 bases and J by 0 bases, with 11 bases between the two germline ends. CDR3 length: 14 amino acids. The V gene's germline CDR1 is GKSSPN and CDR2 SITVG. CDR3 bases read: TGTGCCTGGACAGACAGGTCGAGTGCAGAA. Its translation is CAWTDRSSAE. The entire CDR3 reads CAWTDRSSAETLYF.

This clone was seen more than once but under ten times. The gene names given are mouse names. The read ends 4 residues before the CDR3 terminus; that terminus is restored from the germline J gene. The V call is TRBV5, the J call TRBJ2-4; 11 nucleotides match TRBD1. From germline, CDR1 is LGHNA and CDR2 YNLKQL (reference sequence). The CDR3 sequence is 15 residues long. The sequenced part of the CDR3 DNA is TGTGCCAGCAGCCTTTGGACAGGGGGCACGAAC. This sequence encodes CASSLWTGGTN. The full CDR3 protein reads CASSLWTGGTNTLYF.

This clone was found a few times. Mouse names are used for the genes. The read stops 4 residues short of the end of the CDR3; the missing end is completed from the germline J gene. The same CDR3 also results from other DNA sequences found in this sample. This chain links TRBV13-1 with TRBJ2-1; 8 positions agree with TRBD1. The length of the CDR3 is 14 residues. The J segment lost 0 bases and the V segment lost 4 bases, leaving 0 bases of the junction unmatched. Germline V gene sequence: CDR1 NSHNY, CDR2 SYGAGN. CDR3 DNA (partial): TGTGCCAGCAGTCAGGGGGCTAACTATGCT. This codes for CASSQGANYA. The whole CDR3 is CASSQGANYAEQFF.

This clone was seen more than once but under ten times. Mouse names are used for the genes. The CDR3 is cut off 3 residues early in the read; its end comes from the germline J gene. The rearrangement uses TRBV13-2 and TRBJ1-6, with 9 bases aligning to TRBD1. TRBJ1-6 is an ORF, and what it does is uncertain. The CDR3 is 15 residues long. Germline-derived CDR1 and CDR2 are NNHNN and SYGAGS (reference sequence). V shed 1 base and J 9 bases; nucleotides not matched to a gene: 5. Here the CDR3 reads CASGDPDRGVSPLYF. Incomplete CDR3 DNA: TGTGCCAGCGGTGATCCTGACAGGGGGGTTTCGCCC.

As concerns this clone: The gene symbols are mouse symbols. CDR3 bases read: TGTGCCAGCAGGGACAGGGCGGATAATTCGCCC. Its translation: CASRDRADNSP. The entire CDR3 protein reads CASRDRADNSPLYF. The rearrangement joins TRBV13-3 to TRBJ1-6; TRBD1 aligns across 8 bases. The read finishes 3 residues shy of the CDR3 end, and the germline J gene is used to complete it. TRBJ1-6 is flagged as an ORF with uncertain function. The CDR3 runs to 14 residues. CDR1 and CDR2 from the germline V gene are NNHDY and SYVADS. V was clipped by 5 bases and J by 5 bases; unmatched bases: 3.

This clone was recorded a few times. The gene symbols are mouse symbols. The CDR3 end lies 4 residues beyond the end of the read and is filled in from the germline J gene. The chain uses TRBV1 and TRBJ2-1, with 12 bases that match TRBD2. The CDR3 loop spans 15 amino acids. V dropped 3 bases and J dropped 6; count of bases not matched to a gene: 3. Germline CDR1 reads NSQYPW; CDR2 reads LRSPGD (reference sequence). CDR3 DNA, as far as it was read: TGCACCTGCAGTGCGGAGACTGGGGGGGCTGCT. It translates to CTCSAETGGAA. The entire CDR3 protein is CTCSAETGGAAEQFF.

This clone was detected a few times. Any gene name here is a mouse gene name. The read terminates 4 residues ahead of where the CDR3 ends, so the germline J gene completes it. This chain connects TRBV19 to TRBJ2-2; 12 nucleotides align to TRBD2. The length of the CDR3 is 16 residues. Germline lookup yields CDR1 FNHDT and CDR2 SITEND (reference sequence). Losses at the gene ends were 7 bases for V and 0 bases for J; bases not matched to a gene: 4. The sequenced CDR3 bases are TGTGCCAGCGCACGGGACTGGGGGGCAAACACCGGG. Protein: CASARDWGANTG. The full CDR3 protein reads CASARDWGANTGQLYF.

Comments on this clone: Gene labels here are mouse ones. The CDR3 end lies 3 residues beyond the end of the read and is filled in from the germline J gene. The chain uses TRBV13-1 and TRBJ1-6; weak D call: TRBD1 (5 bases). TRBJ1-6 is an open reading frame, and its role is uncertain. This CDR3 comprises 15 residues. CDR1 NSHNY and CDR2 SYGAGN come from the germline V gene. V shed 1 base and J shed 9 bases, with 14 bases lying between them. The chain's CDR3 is CASSDPGMGGSPLYF. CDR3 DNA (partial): TGTGCCAGCAGTGATCCGGGGATGGGGGGTTCGCCC.

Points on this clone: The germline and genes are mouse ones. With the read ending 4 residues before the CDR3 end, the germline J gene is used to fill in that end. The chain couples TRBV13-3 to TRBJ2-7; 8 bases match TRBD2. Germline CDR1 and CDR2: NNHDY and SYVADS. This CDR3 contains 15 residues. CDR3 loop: CASSDPNGLGYEQYF. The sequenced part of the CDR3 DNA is TGTGCCAGCAGTGATCCTAATGGACTGGGATAT.

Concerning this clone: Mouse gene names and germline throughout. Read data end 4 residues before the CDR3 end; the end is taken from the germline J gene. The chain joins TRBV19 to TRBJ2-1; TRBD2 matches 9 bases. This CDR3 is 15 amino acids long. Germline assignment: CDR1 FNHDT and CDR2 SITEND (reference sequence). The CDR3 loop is CASSIAGTGRAEQFF. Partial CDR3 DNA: TGTGCCAGCAGTATAGCTGGGACTGGGAGGGCT.

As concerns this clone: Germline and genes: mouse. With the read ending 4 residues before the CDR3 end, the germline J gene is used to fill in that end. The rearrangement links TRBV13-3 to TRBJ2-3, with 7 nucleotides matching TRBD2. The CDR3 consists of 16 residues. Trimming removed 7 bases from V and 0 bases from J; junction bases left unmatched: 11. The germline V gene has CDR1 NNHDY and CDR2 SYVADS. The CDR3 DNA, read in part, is TGTGCCAGCTCCCTGGGGGTTCCCCTTAGTGCAGAA. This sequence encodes CASSLGVPLSAE. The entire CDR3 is CASSLGVPLSAETLYF.

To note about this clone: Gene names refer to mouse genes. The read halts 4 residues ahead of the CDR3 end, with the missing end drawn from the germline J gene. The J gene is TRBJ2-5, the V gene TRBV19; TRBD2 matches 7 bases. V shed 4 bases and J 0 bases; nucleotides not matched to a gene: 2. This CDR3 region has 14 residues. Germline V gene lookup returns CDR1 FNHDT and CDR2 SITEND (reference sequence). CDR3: CASSRGGNQDTQYF. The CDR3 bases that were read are TGTGCCAGCAGTCGGGGGGGTAACCAAGAC.

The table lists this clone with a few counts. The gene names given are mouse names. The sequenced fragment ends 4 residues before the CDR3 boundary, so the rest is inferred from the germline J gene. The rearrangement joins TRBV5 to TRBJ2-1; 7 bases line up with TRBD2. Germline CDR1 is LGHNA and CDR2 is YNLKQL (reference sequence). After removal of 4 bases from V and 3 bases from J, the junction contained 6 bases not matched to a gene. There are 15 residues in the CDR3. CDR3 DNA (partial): TGTGCCAGCAGCCGCCGGGGGGGTTTCTATGCT. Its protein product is CASSRRGGFYA. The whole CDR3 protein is CASSRRGGFYAEQFF.

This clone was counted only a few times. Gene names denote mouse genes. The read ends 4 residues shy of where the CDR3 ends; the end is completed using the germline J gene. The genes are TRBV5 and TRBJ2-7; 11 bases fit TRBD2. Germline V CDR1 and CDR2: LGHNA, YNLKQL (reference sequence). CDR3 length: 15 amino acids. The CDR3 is CASSHRLGGIYEQYF. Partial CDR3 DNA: TGTGCCAGCAGCCATCGACTGGGGGGGATTTAT.